This T cell receptor (beta chain) was identified in a study of metastatic and nonmetastatic thyroid tumors. Study background: Malignant and benign thyroid patients had repertoires compared in peripheral blood and tumor or nodule tissue. Study observations and caveats: Reported TCR beta diversity, measured in blood and tumor, was significantly higher for malignant thyroid tumors than for benign nodules.

This CDR3 has 17 amino acids. Trimming cost V 0 bases and J 2 bases, with 14 bases left between them. CDR1 and CDR2 (germline): SGHVS, FQNEAQ. No treatment had been given to any patient before thyroid surgery. This clone has a handful of counts. Its antigen remains unknown. As handled by the study authors: A papillary thyroid cancer distant-metastasis classifier was built from CDR3 differences across clinicopathological groups. TCRdb re-called the PCR reads with MiXCR. These V and J calls are TCRdb output, not the study's own analysis. Found here are tens of thousands of clones, more than 3.5% of them singletons; the top ten hold around 23%.

The rearrangement uses TRBV7-8 and TRBJ1-5; D remains unclear. Sequencing was carried out using blood. The source is a female donor with papillary thyroid cancer or a benign thyroid nodule (not recorded which). Some clones in this sample may be carry-over from other donors' samples. The CDR3 protein is CASSLASQSWGNQPQHF. CDR3 nucleotides: TGTGCCAGCAGCTTAGCGAGTCAGTCGTGGGGCAATCAGCCCCAGCATTTT.